These 23 T cell receptor beta chains came from one sample sequenced in a study of blood T cell repertoires in COVID-19. Using immunoSEQ multiplex PCR, the repertoire was profiled, and TCRdb retains in-frame clones only, with some absent. This sample has under 300,000 clones, with 70% to 85% found just once. The sequencing input was peripheral blood. These receptors came from a woman of 80 years or more with active or convalescent COVID-19.

This clone has only a few counts. The chain couples TRBV27 to TRBJ1-1, with 7 bases fitting TRBD1. V trimming: 6 bases; J trimming: 4 bases; junction bases outside the gene matches: 20. Germline V gene lookup returns CDR1 MNHEY and CDR2 SMNVEV (reference sequence). There are 18 residues in the CDR3. CDR3 DNA sequence: TGTGCCAGCAGCCCTAAGAGGACAGGTGCTAGCGCCGGCACTGAAGCTTTCTTT. Translating it yields CASSPKRTGASAGTEAFF.

There are a few counts of this clone. The chain has TRBV6-2 or TRBV6-3 and TRBJ2-1, with 8 bases matching TRBD2. Per the germline V gene, CDR1 is MNHEY and CDR2 is SVGEGT. After removal of 2 bases from V and 8 bases from J, the junction contained 11 bases not matched to a gene. There are 16 residues in the CDR3. The CDR3 protein is CASSYASGSAGDEQFF. CDR3 bases: TGTGCCAGCAGTTACGCGAGCGGGAGCGCGGGGGATGAGCAGTTCTTC.

This clone was picked up a small number of times. The chain recombines TRBV20-1 with TRBJ1-5, with TRBD1 as a possible D gene (5 bases). Germline CDR1 is DFQATT and CDR2 is SNEGSKA (reference sequence). The CDR3 runs 13 residues. Trimming took 3 bases from V and 3 from J, leaving 9 bases between them. This CDR3 is CSASRGDNQPQHF. The CDR3 coding sequence is TGCAGTGCTAGTCGGGGGGACAATCAGCCCCAGCATTTT.

V and J are TRBV6-5 and TRBJ1-1; D gene uncertain. CDR1 and CDR2 from the germline V gene are MNHEY and SVGAGI. The CDR3 loop spans 14 amino acids. Trimming took 6 bases from V and 3 from J, leaving 14 bases between them. The CDR3 DNA follows: TGTGCCAGCAGGTTGAAGGGAGGGCACACTGAAGCTTTCTTT. This sequence encodes CASRLKGGHTEAFF.

V gene TRBV5-1 combines with J gene TRBJ2-3, with D perhaps matching TRBD2 (5 bases). Trimming shortened V by 2 bases and J by 4 bases, and 11 bases separated the two germline ends. Germline loops: CDR1 SGHRS, CDR2 YFSETQ. The CDR3 sequence is 14 residues long. The CDR3 coding sequence is TGCGCCAGCAGCTTTAGCGAAGGGTCAGATACGCAGTATTTT. As protein: CASSFSEGSDTQYF.

The V and J genes are TRBV18 and TRBJ1-5; 9 bases agree with TRBD1. V shed 4 bases and J 5 bases; nucleotides not matched to a gene: 3. The CDR3 extends over 14 amino acids. Per the germline V gene, CDR1 is KGHSH and CDR2 is LQKENI. In DNA form, the CDR3 reads TGTGCCAGCTCACAACAGGGGGCGGATCAGCCCCAGCATTTT. It is translated as CASSQQGADQPQHF.

This rearrangement joins TRBV5-6 to TRBJ2-1; 9 nucleotides match TRBD2. CDR3 length: 15 amino acids. V shed 4 bases and J 6 bases; nucleotides not matched to a gene: 8. Looked up from germline, CDR1 is SGHDT and CDR2 is YYEEEE. CDR3 nucleotides: TGTGCCAGCAGCCTTAGCGGGAGAGGTCCCAATGAGCAGTTCTTC. Protein: CASSLSGRGPNEQFF.

The CDR3, as DNA: TGTGCCAGCAGCTTCTGGTCGGGGGATTCACCCCTCCACTTT. It encodes CASSFWSGDSPLHF. The chain uses TRBV28 and TRBJ1-6, with D maybe TRBD1 (5 bases). V gave up 6 bases and J gave up 8 bases, with 14 bases separating them. The CDR3 contains 14 residues. Germline V gene sequence: CDR1 MDHEN, CDR2 SYDVKM.

The V gene is TRBV3-1 (or the pseudogene TRBV3-2), the J gene TRBJ2-1, with 9 nucleotides matching TRBD1. The CDR3 runs to 16 residues. V was clipped by 0 bases and J by 4 bases; unmatched bases: 4. Germline V gene data show CDR1 as LGHDT and CDR2 as YNNKEL (reference sequence). The CDR3: CASSQDTGGVYNEQFF. CDR3 DNA sequence: TGTGCCAGCAGCCAAGACACAGGGGGCGTTTACAATGAGCAGTTCTTC.

The rearrangement joins TRBV15 to TRBJ1-5, with TRBD1 identical over 7 bases. This CDR3 comprises 15 residues. V shed 1 base, J shed 3 bases, and the junction held 3 bases outside the gene matches. Germline V gene lookup returns CDR1 LNHNV and CDR2 YYDKDF (reference sequence). CDR3 loop: CATSRVGQYNQPQHF. The CDR3 coding sequence is TGTGCCACCAGCAGAGTGGGACAGTACAATCAGCCCCAGCATTTT.

The chain links TRBV4-2 to TRBJ1-4, with no clear D. The germline V and J ends were trimmed by 10 bases and 7 bases, with 13 bases remaining between them. This CDR3 has 12 amino acids. CDR1 is LGHNA and CDR2 is YNFKEQ in the germline V gene. CDR3 nucleotide sequence: TGTGCCACTGAGGGCCCCGCTGAAAAACTGTTTTTT. Protein: CATEGPAEKLFF.

This sequence joins TRBV3-1 (or the pseudogene TRBV3-2) and TRBJ1-6, with D uncertain. Trimming took 7 bases from V and 10 from J, leaving 20 bases between them. Germline CDR1 is LGHDT and CDR2 is YNNKEL (reference sequence). The CDR3 has 15 amino acids. The CDR3 DNA follows: TGTGCCAGCACCGAAAGTGTCGGGGTAGGGTCACCCCTCCACTTT. Amino acid sequence: CASTESVGVGSPLHF.

The V and J genes are TRBV7-9 and TRBJ2-7, with TRBD2 as a possible D gene (5 bases). V was trimmed by 5 bases and J by 2 bases, leaving 16 bases between them. The CDR3 spans 15 residues. In germline, CDR1 is SEHNR, CDR2 FQNEAQ (reference sequence). The CDR3 loop reads CASSPPGNPPYEQYF. The CDR3 DNA is TGTGCCAGCAGCCCTCCCGGGAACCCACCCTACGAGCAGTACTTC.

The J gene is TRBJ2-7, the V gene TRBV6-6, with D unresolved. There are 12 residues in the CDR3. CDR1 is MNHNY, CDR2 SVGAGI, per germline (reference sequence). The ends were cut back, 6 bases at V and 4 bases at J, with 10 bases in the middle. The CDR3 sequence is CASSDFTYEQYF. CDR3 DNA: TGTGCCAGCAGCGACTTCACTTACGAGCAGTACTTC.

J is TRBJ1-5 and V is TRBV2, with 8 bases fitting TRBD1. Germline assignment: CDR1 SNHLY and CDR2 FYNNEI. There are 16 residues in the CDR3. J lost 4 bases, V lost 4 bases, and 9 bases had no gene match. For the CDR3, the DNA is TGTGCCAGCAGTGGGGGAAGGACAGGGAGGAATCAGCCCCAGCATTTT. Translation gives CASSGGRTGRNQPQHF.

This chain joins TRBV5-1 and TRBJ1-2; a weak D match, TRBD1 (5 bases). V was pared by 4 bases and J by 9 bases, with 16 bases between. CDR1 is SGHRS, CDR2 YFSETQ, per germline. The length of the CDR3 is 13 residues. The CDR3 region is CASSPSGELSYTF. In nucleotides, the CDR3 is TGCGCCAGCAGCCCCTCGGGGGAACTGAGCTACACCTTC. The complete variable domain, with remaining parts taken from reference TRBV5-1 and TRBJ1-2, reads KAGVTQTPRYLIKTRGQQVTLSCSPISGHRSVSWYQQTPGQGLQFLFEYFSETQRNKGNFPGRFSGRQFSNSRSEMNVSTLELGDSALYLCASSPSGELSYTFGSGTRLTVV.

This CDR3 is CASSQDLAGSYNEQFF. CDR3 DNA: TGCGCCAGCAGCCAAGATCTAGCGGGCTCCTACAATGAGCAGTTCTTC. The genes are TRBV4-1 and TRBJ2-1; 8 bases line up with TRBD2. Germline CDR1 is MGHRA and CDR2 is YSYEKL. The V gene end was trimmed by 0 bases and the J gene end by 0 bases; junction bases not matched to a gene: 1. This CDR3 has 16 amino acids.

The J gene is TRBJ2-3, the V gene TRBV5-1; TRBD2 aligns across 8 bases. V trimming: 7 bases; J trimming: 7 bases; junction bases outside the gene matches: 14. The CDR3 runs to 15 residues. Germline assignment: CDR1 SGHRS and CDR2 YFSETQ. This chain's CDR3 is CASGQLGLEGNTQYF. The DNA of the CDR3 is TGCGCCAGCGGGCAATTGGGACTAGAAGGAAATACGCAGTATTTT.

This sequence joins TRBV9 and TRBJ2-5; tentatively, D is TRBD2 (7 bases). Germline loops: CDR1 SGDLS, CDR2 YYNGEE. CDR3 length: 15 residues. Trimming shortened V by 0 bases and J by 5 bases, and 14 bases separated the two germline ends. As DNA, the CDR3 is TGTGCCAGCAGCGTAGTAGGGGGGGTGGGGGAGACCCAGTACTTC. This encodes CASSVVGGVGETQYF.

The chain carries TRBV2 and TRBJ1-1; D is unresolved. Trimming stripped 6 bases from V and 1 base from J, with 12 bases between. The CDR3 is made up of 14 amino acids. Germline V CDR1 and CDR2: SNHLY, FYNNEI. The CDR3 protein is CASSAQVTNTEAFF. CDR3 DNA: TGTGCCAGCAGCGCCCAGGTTACGAACACTGAAGCTTTCTTT.

The chain links TRBV6-5 to TRBJ2-5; D not certain. In germline, CDR1 is MNHEY, CDR2 SVGAGI. Trimming cost V 5 bases and J 0 bases, with 10 bases left between them. CDR3 length equals 14 residues. The CDR3: CASSTIRDQETQYF. The CDR3 DNA sequence: TGTGCCAGCAGTACTATCCGGGACCAAGAGACCCAGTACTTC.

Note on this clone: Other DNA sequences of this sample code for an identical CDR3. The V and J genes are TRBV5-1 and TRBJ1-4; 9 bases agree with TRBD1. The V gene's germline CDR1 is SGHRS and CDR2 YFSETQ. The CDR3 length is 14 residues. Trimming removed 0 bases from V and 8 bases from J; junction bases left unmatched: 2. The CDR3 spells CASSLGQGGEKLFF. CDR3 nucleotide sequence: TGCGCCAGCAGCTTGGGACAGGGGGGAGAAAAACTGTTTTTT.

The chain recombines TRBV28 with TRBJ2-3; no clear D. The CDR3 totals 14 residues. Germline V gives CDR1 MDHEN, CDR2 SYDVKM. V gave up 6 bases and J gave up 8 bases, with 18 bases separating them. CDR3 sequence reads: CASRNKFTMATQYF. The DNA of the CDR3 is TGTGCCAGCAGAAACAAGTTTACTATGGCTACGCAGTATTTT.